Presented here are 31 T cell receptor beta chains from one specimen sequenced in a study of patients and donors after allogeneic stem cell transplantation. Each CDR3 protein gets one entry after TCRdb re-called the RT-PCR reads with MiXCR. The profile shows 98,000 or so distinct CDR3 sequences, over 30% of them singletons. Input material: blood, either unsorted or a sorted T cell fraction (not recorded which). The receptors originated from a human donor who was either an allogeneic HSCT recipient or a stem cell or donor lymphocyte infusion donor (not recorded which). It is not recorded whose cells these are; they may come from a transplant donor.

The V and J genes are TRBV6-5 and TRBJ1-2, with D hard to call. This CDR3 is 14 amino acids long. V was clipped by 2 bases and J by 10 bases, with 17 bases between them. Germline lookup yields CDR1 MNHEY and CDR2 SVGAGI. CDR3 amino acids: CASSYRRQLMDYTF. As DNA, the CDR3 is TGTGCCAGCAGTTACAGGCGGCAGCTGATGGACTACACCTTC.

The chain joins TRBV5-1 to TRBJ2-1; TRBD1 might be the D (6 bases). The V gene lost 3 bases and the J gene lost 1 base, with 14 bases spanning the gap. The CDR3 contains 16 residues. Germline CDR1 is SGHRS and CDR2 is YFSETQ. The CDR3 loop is CASSSEGDHSYNEQFF. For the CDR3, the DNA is TGCGCCAGCAGCTCTGAGGGGGACCATTCCTACAATGAGCAGTTCTTC.

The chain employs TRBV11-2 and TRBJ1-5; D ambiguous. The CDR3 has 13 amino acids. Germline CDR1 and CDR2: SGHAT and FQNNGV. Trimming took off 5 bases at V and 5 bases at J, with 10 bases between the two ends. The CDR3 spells CASSPHGDQPQHF. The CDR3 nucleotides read TGTGCCAGCAGCCCCCACGGTGATCAGCCCCAGCATTTT.

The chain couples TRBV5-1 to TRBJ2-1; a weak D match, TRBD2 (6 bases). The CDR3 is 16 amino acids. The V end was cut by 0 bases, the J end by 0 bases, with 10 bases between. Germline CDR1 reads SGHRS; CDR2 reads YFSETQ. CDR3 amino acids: CASSLAAGSSYNEQFF. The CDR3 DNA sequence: TGCGCCAGCAGCTTGGCTGCGGGGAGCTCCTACAATGAGCAGTTCTTC.

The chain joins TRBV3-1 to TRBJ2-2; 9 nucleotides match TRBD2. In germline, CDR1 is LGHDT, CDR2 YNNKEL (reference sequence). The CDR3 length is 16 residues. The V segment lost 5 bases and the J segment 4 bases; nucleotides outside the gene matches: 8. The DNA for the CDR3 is TGTGCCAGCAGCGCGGGACTAGCAAGGAGCACCGGGGAGCTGTTTTTT. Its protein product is CASSAGLARSTGELFF.

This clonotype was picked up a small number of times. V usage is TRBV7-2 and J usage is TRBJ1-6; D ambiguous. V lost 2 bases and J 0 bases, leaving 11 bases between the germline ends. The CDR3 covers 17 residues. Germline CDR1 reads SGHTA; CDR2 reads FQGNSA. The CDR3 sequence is CASSLLLLSSYNSPLHF. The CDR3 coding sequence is TGTGCCAGCAGCTTATTGTTATTGAGCTCCTATAATTCACCCCTCCACTTT.

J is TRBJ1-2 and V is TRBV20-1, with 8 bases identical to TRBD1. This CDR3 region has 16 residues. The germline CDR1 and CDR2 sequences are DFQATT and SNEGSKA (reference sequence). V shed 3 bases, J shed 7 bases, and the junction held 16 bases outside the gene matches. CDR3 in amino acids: CSASRTGPNGWGGYTF. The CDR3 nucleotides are TGCAGTGCTAGTCGGACAGGGCCTAACGGATGGGGTGGCTACACCTTC.

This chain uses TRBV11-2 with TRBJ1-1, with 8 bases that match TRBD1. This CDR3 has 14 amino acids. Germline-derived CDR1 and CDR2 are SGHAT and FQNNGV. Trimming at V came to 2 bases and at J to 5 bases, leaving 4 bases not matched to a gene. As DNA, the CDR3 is TGTGCCAGCAGCTTACAGGGGGCGACGACTGAAGCTTTCTTT. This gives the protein CASSLQGATTEAFF.

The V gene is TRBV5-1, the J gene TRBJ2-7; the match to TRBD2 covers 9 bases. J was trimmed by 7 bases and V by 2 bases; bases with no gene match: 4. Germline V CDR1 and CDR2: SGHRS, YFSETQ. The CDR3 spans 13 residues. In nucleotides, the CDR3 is TGCGCCAGCAGCTTTAGCGGGAGTGGAGAGCAGTACTTC. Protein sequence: CASSFSGSGEQYF.

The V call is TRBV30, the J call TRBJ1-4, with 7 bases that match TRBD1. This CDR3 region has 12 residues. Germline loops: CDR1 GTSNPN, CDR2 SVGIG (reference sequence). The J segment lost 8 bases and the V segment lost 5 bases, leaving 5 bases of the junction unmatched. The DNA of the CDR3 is TGTGCCTGGTCCGGGACAGACGAAAAACTGTTTTTT. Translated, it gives CAWSGTDEKLFF. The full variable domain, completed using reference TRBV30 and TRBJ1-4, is SQTIHQWPATLVQPVGSPLSLECTVEGTSNPNLYWYRQAAGRGLQLLFYSVGIGQISSEVPQNLSASRPQDRQFILSSKKLLLSDSGFYLCAWSGTDEKLFFGSGTQLSVL.

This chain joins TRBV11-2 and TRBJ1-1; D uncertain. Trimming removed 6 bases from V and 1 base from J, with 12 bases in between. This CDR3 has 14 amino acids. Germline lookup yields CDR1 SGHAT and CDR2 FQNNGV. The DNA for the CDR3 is TGTGCCAGCAGTCTCCAAACTCAGAACACTGAAGCTTTCTTT. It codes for CASSLQTQNTEAFF.

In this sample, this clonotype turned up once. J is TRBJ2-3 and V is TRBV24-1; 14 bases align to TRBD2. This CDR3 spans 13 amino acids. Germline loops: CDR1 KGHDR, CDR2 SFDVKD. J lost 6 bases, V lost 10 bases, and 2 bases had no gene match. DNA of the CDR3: TGTGCCACGGGACTAGCGGGAGTGGATACGCAGTATTTT. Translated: CATGLAGVDTQYF.

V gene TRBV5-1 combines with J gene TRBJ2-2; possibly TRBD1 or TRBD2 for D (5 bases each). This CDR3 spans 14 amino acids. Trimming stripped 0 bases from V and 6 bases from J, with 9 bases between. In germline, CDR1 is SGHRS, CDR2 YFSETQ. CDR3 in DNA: TGCGCCAGCAGCTTGGGGGACCACTCCGGGGAGCTGTTTTTT. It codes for CASSLGDHSGELFF. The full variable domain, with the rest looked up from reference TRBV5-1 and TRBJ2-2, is KAGVTQTPRYLIKTRGQQVTLSCSPISGHRSVSWYQQTPGQGLQFLFEYFSETQRNKGNFPGRFSGRQFSNSRSEMNVSTLELGDSALYLCASSLGDHSGELFFGEGSRLTVL.

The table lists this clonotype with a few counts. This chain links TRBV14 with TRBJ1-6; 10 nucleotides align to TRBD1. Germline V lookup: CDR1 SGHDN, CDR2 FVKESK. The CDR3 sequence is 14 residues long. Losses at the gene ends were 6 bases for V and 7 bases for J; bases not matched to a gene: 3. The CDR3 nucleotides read TGTGCCAGCAGGGGACAGGGGCTAAATTCACCCCTCCACTTT. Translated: CASRGQGLNSPLHF.

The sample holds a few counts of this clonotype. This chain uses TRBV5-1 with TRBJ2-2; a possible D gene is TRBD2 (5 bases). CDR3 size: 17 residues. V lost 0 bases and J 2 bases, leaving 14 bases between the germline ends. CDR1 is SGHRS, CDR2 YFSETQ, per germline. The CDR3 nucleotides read TGCGCCAGCAGCTTGGTAAAACTAGGCGCTAACACCGGGGAGCTGTTTTTT. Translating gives CASSLVKLGANTGELFF.

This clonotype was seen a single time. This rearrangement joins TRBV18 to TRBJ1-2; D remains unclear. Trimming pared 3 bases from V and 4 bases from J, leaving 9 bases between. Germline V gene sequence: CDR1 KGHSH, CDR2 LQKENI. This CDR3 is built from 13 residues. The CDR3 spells CASSPGWVYGYTF. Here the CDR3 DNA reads TGTGCCAGCTCACCGGGTTGGGTCTATGGCTACACCTTC.

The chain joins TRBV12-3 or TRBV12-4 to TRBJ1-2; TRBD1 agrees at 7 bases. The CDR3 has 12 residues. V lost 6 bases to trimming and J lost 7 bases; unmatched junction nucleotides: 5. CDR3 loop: CASRADRVGYTF. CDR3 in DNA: TGTGCCAGCAGGGCCGACAGGGTTGGCTACACCTTC.

CDR3 region: CASSYDGTLEDTQYF. The CDR3 DNA is TGTGCCAGCAGTTACGATGGGACCTTGGAGGATACGCAGTATTTT. This sequence joins TRBV6-2 or TRBV6-3 and TRBJ2-3, with D perhaps TRBD1 or TRBD2 (5 bases each). The CDR3 loop spans 15 amino acids. Germline V lookup: CDR1 MNHEY, CDR2 SVGEGT. Trimming left V 2 bases short and J 6 bases short, with 15 bases between.

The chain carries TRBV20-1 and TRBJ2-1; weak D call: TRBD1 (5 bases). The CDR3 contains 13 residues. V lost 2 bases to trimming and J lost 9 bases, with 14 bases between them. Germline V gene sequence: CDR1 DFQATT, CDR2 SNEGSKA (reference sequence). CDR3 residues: CSARNSGLSEQFF. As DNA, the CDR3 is TGCAGTGCTAGAAACTCAGGGTTGAGTGAGCAGTTCTTC.

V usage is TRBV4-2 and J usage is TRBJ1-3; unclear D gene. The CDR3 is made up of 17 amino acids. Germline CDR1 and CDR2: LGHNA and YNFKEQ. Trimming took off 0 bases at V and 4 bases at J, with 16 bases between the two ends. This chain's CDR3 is CASSQERIHPSGNTIYF. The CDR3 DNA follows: TGTGCCAGCAGCCAAGAAAGGATCCACCCCAGCGGAAACACCATATATTTT.

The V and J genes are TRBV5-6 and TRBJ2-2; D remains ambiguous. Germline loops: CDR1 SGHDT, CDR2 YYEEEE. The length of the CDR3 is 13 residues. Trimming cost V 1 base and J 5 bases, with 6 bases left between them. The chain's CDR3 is CASSLTGTGELFF. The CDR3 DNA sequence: TGTGCCAGCAGCTTGACCGGGACCGGGGAGCTGTTTTTT.

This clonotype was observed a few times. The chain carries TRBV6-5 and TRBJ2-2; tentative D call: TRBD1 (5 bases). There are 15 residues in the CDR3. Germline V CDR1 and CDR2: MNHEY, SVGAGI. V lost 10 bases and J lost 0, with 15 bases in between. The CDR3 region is CAIGRGHANTGELFF. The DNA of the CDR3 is TGTGCCATAGGACGAGGACATGCGAACACCGGGGAGCTGTTTTTT.

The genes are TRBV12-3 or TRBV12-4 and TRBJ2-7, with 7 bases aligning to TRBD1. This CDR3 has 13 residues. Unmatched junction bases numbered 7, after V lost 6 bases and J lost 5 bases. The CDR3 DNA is TGTGCCAGCAGCCCTGACAGGGAGCACGAGCAGTACTTC. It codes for CASSPDREHEQYF.

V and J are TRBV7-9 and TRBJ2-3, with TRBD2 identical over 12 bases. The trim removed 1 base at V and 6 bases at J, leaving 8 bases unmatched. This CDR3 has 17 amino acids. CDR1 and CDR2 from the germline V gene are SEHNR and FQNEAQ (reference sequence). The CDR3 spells CASSLEASGRARDTQYF. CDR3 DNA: TGTGCCAGCAGCTTAGAAGCTAGCGGGAGGGCCAGGGATACGCAGTATTTT.

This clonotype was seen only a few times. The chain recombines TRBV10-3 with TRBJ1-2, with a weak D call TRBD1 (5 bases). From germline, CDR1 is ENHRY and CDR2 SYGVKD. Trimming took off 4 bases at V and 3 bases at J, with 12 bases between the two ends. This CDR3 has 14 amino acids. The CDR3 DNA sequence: TGTGCCATCAGTGCACTTCAGGGACACTATGGCTACACCTTC. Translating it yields CAISALQGHYGYTF.

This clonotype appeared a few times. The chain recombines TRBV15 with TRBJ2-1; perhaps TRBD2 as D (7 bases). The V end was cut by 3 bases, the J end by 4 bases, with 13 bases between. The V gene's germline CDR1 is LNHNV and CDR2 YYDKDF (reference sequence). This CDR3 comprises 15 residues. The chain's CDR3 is CATSSGGGAYNEQFF. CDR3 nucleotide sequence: TGTGCCACCAGCAGCGGAGGGGGGGCTTACAATGAGCAGTTCTTC.

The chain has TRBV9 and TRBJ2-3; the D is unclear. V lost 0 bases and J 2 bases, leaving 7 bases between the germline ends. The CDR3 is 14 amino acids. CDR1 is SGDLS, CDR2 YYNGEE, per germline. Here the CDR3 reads CASSVEFHTDTQYF. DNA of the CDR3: TGTGCCAGCAGCGTAGAGTTCCACACAGATACGCAGTATTTT.

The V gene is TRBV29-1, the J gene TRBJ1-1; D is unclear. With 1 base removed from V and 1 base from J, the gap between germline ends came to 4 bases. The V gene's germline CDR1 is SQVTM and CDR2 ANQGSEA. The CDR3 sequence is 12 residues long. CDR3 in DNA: TGCAGCGTTGAAGCGGGGAACACTGAAGCTTTCTTT. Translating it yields CSVEAGNTEAFF. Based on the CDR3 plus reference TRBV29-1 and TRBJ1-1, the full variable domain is SAVISQKPSRDICQRGTSLTIQCQVDSQVTMMFWYRQQPGQSLTLIATANQGSEATYESGFVIDKFPISRPNLTFSTLTVSNMSPEDSSIYLCSVEAGNTEAFFGQGTRLTVV.

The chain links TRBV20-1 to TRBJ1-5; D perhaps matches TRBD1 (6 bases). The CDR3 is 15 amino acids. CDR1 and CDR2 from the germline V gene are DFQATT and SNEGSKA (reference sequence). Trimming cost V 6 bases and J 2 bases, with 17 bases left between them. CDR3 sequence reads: CSATPQGSGNQPQHF. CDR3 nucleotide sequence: TGCAGTGCCACCCCACAGGGTAGTGGCAATCAGCCCCAGCATTTT.

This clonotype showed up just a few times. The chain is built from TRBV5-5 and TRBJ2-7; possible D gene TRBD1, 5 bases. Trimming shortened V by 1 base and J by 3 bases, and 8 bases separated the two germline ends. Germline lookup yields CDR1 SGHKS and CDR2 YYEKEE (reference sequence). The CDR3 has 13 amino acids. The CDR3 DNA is TGTGCCAGCAGCTTGACAGGACGCTACGAGCAGTACTTC. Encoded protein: CASSLTGRYEQYF.

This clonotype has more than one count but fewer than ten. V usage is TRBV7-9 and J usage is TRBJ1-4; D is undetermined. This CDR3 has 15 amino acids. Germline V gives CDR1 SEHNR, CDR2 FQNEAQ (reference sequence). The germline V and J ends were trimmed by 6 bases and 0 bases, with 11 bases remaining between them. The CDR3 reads CASRPISATNEKLFF. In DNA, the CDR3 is TGTGCCAGCAGGCCGATCTCCGCAACTAATGAAAAACTGTTTTTT.